Below, 27 T cell receptor beta chains from the same sample are listed, as sequenced in a study of blood T cell repertoires in COVID-19. Produced via immunoSEQ multiplex PCR; TCRdb's table is partial and in-frame only. Of around 320,000 clones detected, 85% to 90% appear once; the ten largest clones hold 3.5% to 4.5%. The sequenced sample was PBMCs or T cells enriched from blood (not recorded which). Source of these receptors: a young woman with acute COVID-19.

This CDR3 is CASSRDRSGNTIYF. CDR3 bases: TGTGCCAGCAGTCGGGACAGATCTGGAAACACCATATATTTT. The genes are TRBV6-5 and TRBJ1-3, with 7 nucleotides matching TRBD1. This CDR3 is built from 14 residues. Trimming cost V 5 bases and J 1 base; bases outside gene matches: 2. Germline CDR1 MNHEY, CDR2 SVGAGI.

The chain links TRBV4-2 to TRBJ1-1, with D unclear. V was trimmed by 1 base and J by 1 base, leaving 7 bases between them. Germline V gene sequence: CDR1 LGHNA, CDR2 YNFKEQ. This CDR3 spans 14 amino acids. The CDR3 DNA reads TGTGCCAGCAGCCAAGTAAGCACGAACACTGAAGCTTTCTTT. Translating gives CASSQVSTNTEAFF.

This chain uses TRBV6-5 with TRBJ1-2; TRBD1 agrees at 7 bases. The CDR3 consists of 12 residues. Germline CDR1 and CDR2: MNHEY and SVGAGI. J was trimmed by 5 bases and V by 7 bases; bases with no gene match: 4. In nucleotides, the CDR3 is TGTGCCAGCACCGAGGGGGCTTATGGCTACACCTTC. Amino acid sequence: CASTEGAYGYTF.

The V and J genes are TRBV11-1 and TRBJ1-1; the D gene is possibly TRBD1 (5 bases). The CDR3 is 15 residues long. From germline, CDR1 is SGHAT and CDR2 FQDESV (reference sequence). V was pared by 5 bases and J by 3 bases, with 16 bases between. The DNA for the CDR3 is TGTGCCAGCAGCCAGGCTGGGGGAGGGTACACTGAAGCTTTCTTT. Amino acids: CASSQAGGGYTEAFF.

The chain uses TRBV6-1 and TRBJ1-5; D is ambiguous. Trimming took 2 bases from V and 1 from J, leaving 9 bases between them. This CDR3 contains 15 residues. CDR1 and CDR2 from the germline V gene are MNHNS and SASEGT. In DNA, the CDR3 is TGTGCCAGCAGTGAAACGGGTTGGAGCAATCAGCCCCAGCATTTT. This sequence encodes CASSETGWSNQPQHF.

V is TRBV9 and J is TRBJ2-1; 8 positions match TRBD2. CDR3 length equals 16 residues. With V trimmed by 3 bases and J by 5 bases, 10 bases remained unmatched. The V gene's germline CDR1 is SGDLS and CDR2 YYNGEE. The CDR3 coding sequence is TGTGCCAGCAGCGGAGCGGGAGTCAGTTCAAACAATGAGCAGTTCTTC. Protein: CASSGAGVSSNNEQFF.

The chain carries TRBV3-1 (or the pseudogene TRBV3-2) and TRBJ2-1; D remains ambiguous. The CDR3 has 13 residues. Trimming shortened V by 5 bases and J by 7 bases, and 12 bases separated the two germline ends. Germline V CDR1 and CDR2: LGHDT, YNNKEL (reference sequence). For the CDR3, the DNA is TGTGCCAGCAGCTTACCTAGAGTAAATGAGCAGTTCTTC. It is translated as CASSLPRVNEQFF.

The chain links TRBV10-3 to TRBJ1-1; D is perhaps TRBD1 (6 bases). Germline V gene data show CDR1 as ENHRY and CDR2 as SYGVKD. Trimming cost V 7 bases and J 0 bases, with 9 bases left between them. This CDR3 contains 13 residues. CDR3 amino acids: CAITGVMNTEAFF. CDR3 nucleotide sequence: TGTGCCATCACAGGGGTTATGAACACTGAAGCTTTCTTT.

The chain has TRBV28 and TRBJ2-2; weak D call: TRBD2 (5 bases). V dropped 3 bases and J dropped 2 bases, with 10 bases sitting between them. The CDR3 has 15 amino acids. CDR1 MDHEN and CDR2 SYDVKM come from the germline V gene. DNA of the CDR3: TGTGCCAGCAGTTTTCCCGGACTCAACACCGGGGAGCTGTTTTTT. It yields the protein CASSFPGLNTGELFF.

V usage is TRBV12-5 and J usage is TRBJ2-7; D remains unclear. Trimming removed 0 bases from V and 1 base from J, with 10 bases in between. This CDR3 has 15 amino acids. CDR1 is LGHNT and CDR2 is FRNRAP in the germline V gene. This CDR3 reads CASGLVLGRSYEQYF. The DNA for the CDR3 is TGTGCTAGTGGTTTGGTACTGGGCAGGTCCTACGAGCAGTACTTC.

Turning to this clone: The sample contains more than one DNA sequence encoding this CDR3. V and J are TRBV11-3 and TRBJ2-5; D gene ambiguous. Trimming pared 8 bases from V and 4 bases from J, leaving 8 bases between. CDR3 length: 11 residues. Germline V gene sequence: CDR1 SGHNT, CDR2 YENEEA. CDR3 nucleotides: TGTGCCAGCTCCTCCGGAGAGACCCAGTACTTC. Amino acids: CASSSGETQYF.

The genes are TRBV7-9 and TRBJ2-1; possibly TRBD2 for D (5 bases). CDR3 length equals 13 residues. The V and J ends lost 6 bases and 15 bases respectively, with 21 bases between them. The germline V gene encodes CDR1 SEHNR and CDR2 FQNEAQ (reference sequence). The CDR3 region is CASSYKGLGEGFF. The DNA of the CDR3 is TGTGCCAGCAGTTACAAAGGGTTAGGAGAGGGGTTCTTC.

This chain links TRBV5-1 with TRBJ2-3; TRBD1 agrees at 10 bases. Unmatched junction bases numbered 3, after V lost 0 bases and J lost 5 bases. Germline assignment: CDR1 SGHRS and CDR2 YFSETQ. The CDR3 is 15 amino acids. CDR3 coding DNA: TGCGCCAGCAGCTTGGGACAGGGGGCTGGAGATACGCAGTATTTT. This codes for CASSLGQGAGDTQYF.

This rearrangement joins TRBV28 to TRBJ1-5; 9 bases are shared with TRBD1. Trimming removed 5 bases from V and 6 bases from J; junction bases left unmatched: 8. Per germline, CDR1 MDHEN and CDR2 SYDVKM. This CDR3 spans 15 amino acids. CDR3 sequence: CASSPGDRVAQPQHF. DNA of the CDR3: TGTGCCAGCAGTCCCGGGGACAGGGTTGCTCAGCCCCAGCATTTT.

The chain couples TRBV6-5 to TRBJ2-7; D gene uncertain. Germline V gene data show CDR1 as MNHEY and CDR2 as SVGAGI. The CDR3 loop spans 16 amino acids. V lost 3 bases and J 0 bases, leaving 15 bases between the germline ends. The CDR3 nucleotides are TGTGCCAGCAGTTATCGCCGGGTAAGGAGCTCCTACGAGCAGTACTTC. Translated: CASSYRRVRSSYEQYF.

This rearrangement joins TRBV12-5 to TRBJ1-6; 7 bases agree with TRBD1. This CDR3 spans 14 amino acids. Germline V CDR1 and CDR2: LGHNT, FRNRAP. With V trimmed by 1 base and J by 13 bases, 7 bases remained unmatched. The CDR3 loop is CASGLAAGGSPLHF. Here the CDR3 DNA reads TGTGCTAGTGGTTTGGCGGCAGGGGGTTCTCCCCTCCACTTT.

J is TRBJ1-3 and V is TRBV30; the match to TRBD1 covers 9 bases. The trim removed 3 bases at V and 3 bases at J, leaving 9 bases unmatched. This CDR3 is 16 amino acids long. Germline CDR1 reads GTSNPN; CDR2 reads SVGIG (reference sequence). Here the CDR3 DNA reads TGTGCCTGGAGCCTCCCCGGGACAGGGATTGGAAACACCATATATTTT. It codes for CAWSLPGTGIGNTIYF.

The chain recombines TRBV5-1 with TRBJ1-1; TRBD1 is a possible D gene (6 bases). V was clipped by 6 bases and J by 4 bases, with 16 bases between them. The CDR3 has 14 amino acids. Per the germline V gene, CDR1 is SGHRS and CDR2 is YFSETQ. Here the CDR3 reads CASNPGHGATEAFF. DNA for the CDR3: TGCGCCAGCAATCCGGGACACGGGGCCACTGAAGCTTTCTTT.

CDR3 nucleotides: TGTGCCAGCAGCCCCCGGGACATATACAATGAGCAGTTCTTC. This gives the protein CASSPRDIYNEQFF. The chain recombines TRBV6-5 with TRBJ2-1; tentative D call: TRBD1 (6 bases). The CDR3 is 14 residues long. From germline, CDR1 is MNHEY and CDR2 SVGAGI. V gave up 6 bases and J gave up 4 bases, with 13 bases separating them.

The rearrangement joins TRBV5-1 to TRBJ2-2; unclear D gene. Trimming left V 4 bases short and J 1 base short, with 5 bases between. Per the germline V gene, CDR1 is SGHRS and CDR2 is YFSETQ. This CDR3 is 13 amino acids long. The CDR3 sequence is CASSRQNTGELFF. Written as DNA, the CDR3 is TGCGCCAGCAGCAGACAGAACACCGGGGAGCTGTTTTTT.

The chain employs TRBV19 and TRBJ2-3; D possibly corresponds to TRBD2 (6 bases). Per germline, CDR1 LNHDA and CDR2 SQIVND (reference sequence). Trimming cost V 4 bases and J 2 bases, with 16 bases left between them. This CDR3 has 16 amino acids. The CDR3 coding sequence is TGTGCCAGTAGTAGGGGCGGGACGAGGGCCACAGATACGCAGTATTTT. Translated: CASSRGGTRATDTQYF.

The table lists this clone with a few counts. This rearrangement joins TRBV2 to TRBJ2-7; a weak D match, TRBD2 (6 bases). The CDR3 consists of 13 residues. Germline CDR1 and CDR2: SNHLY and FYNNEI. Trimming left V 7 bases short and J 7 bases short, with 17 bases between. CDR3 amino acids: CASTDDAGKEQYF. In DNA, the CDR3 is TGTGCCAGCACCGATGACGCGGGGAAAGAGCAGTACTTC.

The chain links TRBV11-3 to TRBJ1-3, with D uncertain. The CDR3 runs to 14 residues. Between the trimmed V and J ends, which lost 5 bases and 0 bases, there was a span of 8 bases. Germline values: CDR1 SGHNT, CDR2 YENEEA. In DNA, the CDR3 is TGTGCCAGCAGCCGCGGGTACTCTGGAAACACCATATATTTT. Its translation is CASSRGYSGNTIYF.

This clone was counted between two and nine times. The rearrangement joins TRBV28 to TRBJ2-2; 7 nucleotides match TRBD1. This CDR3 contains 15 residues. Germline V CDR1 and CDR2: MDHEN, SYDVKM. J was trimmed by 3 bases and V by 3 bases; bases with no gene match: 4. Here the CDR3 reads CASSFGDRDTGELFF. The CDR3 DNA reads TGTGCCAGCAGTTTCGGCGACAGGGACACCGGGGAGCTGTTTTTT.

The chain has TRBV3-1 (or the pseudogene TRBV3-2) and TRBJ2-5, with TRBD1 as a possible D gene (5 bases). Per germline, CDR1 LGHDT and CDR2 YNNKEL (reference sequence). V was pared by 5 bases and J by 5 bases, with 9 bases between. The CDR3 length is 12 residues. In DNA form, the CDR3 reads TGTGCCAGCAGCTCAAACAGGGAGACCCAGTACTTC. This encodes CASSSNRETQYF.

V and J are TRBV2 and TRBJ2-5, with 10 bases lining up with TRBD2. The CDR3 totals 14 residues. The junction had 5 bases not matched to a gene; V was cut back by 9 bases and J by 1 base. Per the germline V gene, CDR1 is SNHLY and CDR2 is FYNNEI. This chain's CDR3 is CARKLAGTQETQYF. The CDR3 nucleotides are TGTGCCAGGAAACTAGCGGGGACCCAAGAGACCCAGTACTTC.

The genes are TRBV6-5 and TRBJ1-1, with 10 bases matching TRBD1. The junction had 2 bases not matched to a gene; V was cut back by 5 bases and J by 2 bases. Per the germline V gene, CDR1 is MNHEY and CDR2 is SVGAGI. This CDR3 spans 14 amino acids. CDR3 protein: CASSTTGGNTEAFF. CDR3 bases: TGTGCCAGCAGTACGACAGGGGGCAACACTGAAGCTTTCTTT.